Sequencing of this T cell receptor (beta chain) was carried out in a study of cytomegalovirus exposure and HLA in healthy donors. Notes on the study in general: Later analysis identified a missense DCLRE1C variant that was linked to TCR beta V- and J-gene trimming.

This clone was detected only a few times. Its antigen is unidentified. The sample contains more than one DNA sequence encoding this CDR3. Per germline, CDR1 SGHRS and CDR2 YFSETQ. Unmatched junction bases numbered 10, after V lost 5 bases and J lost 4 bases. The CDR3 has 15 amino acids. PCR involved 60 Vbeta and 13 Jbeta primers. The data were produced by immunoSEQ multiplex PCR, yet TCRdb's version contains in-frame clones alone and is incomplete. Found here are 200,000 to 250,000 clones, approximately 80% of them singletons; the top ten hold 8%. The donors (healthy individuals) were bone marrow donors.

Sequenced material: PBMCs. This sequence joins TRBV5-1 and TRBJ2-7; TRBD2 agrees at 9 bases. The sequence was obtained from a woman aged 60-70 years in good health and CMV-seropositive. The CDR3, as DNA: TGCGCCAGCAGTTTTAGCGGGAGCGGAATGTACGAGCAGTACTTC. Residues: CASSFSGSGMYEQYF.